The 32 T cell receptor beta chains below all came from one sample that was sequenced in a study of T cell repertoires in cytomegalovirus infection (dated by TCRdb to between 2018 and 2021). Taken with the paper, the label for treatment or condition translates to: in vitro stimulation with specific CMV peptide epitopes to enrich CMV-specific T cells. Antigens of these TCRs are unknown. TCRdb records Illumina HiSeq 1500 as the sequencer. TCRdb's own reprocessing of the public reads used fastp at Q25 and MiXCR and kept productive beta chains. Under each unique CDR3 protein, matching rows form one entry showing the most common genes and DNA. The sample yields some 800,000 distinct CDR3 sequences; 32% were counted once. In total, the top ten clones hold around 12% of the sample. The specimen was cultured CD8+ T cells from PBMCs, collected from culture after CMV antigen stimulation. Receptor source: a human donor in good health (CMV status not recorded). Some clones in this sample may be carry-over from other donors' samples.

This clonotype has ten or more counts. The chain carries TRBV7-2 and TRBJ2-3; the D gene could be TRBD1 or TRBD2 (5 bases each). Germline loops: CDR1 SGHTA, CDR2 FQGNSA. This CDR3 is 14 amino acids long. V lost 5 bases and J 4 bases, leaving 13 bases between the germline ends. The CDR3 nucleotides are TGTGCCAGCAGCCAGACACCGGGGCCAGATACGCAGTATTTT. It is translated as CASSQTPGPDTQYF.

CDR3 coding DNA: TGTGCCAGCAGTTACACAGCCCATCAAGAGACCCAGTACTTC. The encoded protein is CASSYTAHQETQYF. This sequence joins TRBV6-6 and TRBJ2-5; D gene ambiguous. The CDR3 has 14 amino acids. Trimming shortened V by 2 bases and J by 2 bases, and 9 bases separated the two germline ends. The V gene's germline CDR1 is MNHNY and CDR2 SVGAGI (reference sequence).

This clonotype was observed a few times. The rearrangement uses TRBV7-9 and TRBJ2-3; 10 nucleotides align to TRBD1. The CDR3 sequence is 14 residues long. Losses at the gene ends were 6 bases for V and 0 bases for J; bases not matched to a gene: 0. Germline lookup yields CDR1 SEHNR and CDR2 FQNEAQ (reference sequence). CDR3 DNA: TGTGCCAGCAGGGGACAGGGGAGCACAGATACGCAGTATTTT. As protein: CASRGQGSTDTQYF.

Of note for this clonotype: One junction end does not reproduce the germline sequence, and a read error may be involved. The chain employs TRBV5-3 and TRBJ1-2; D perhaps matches TRBD1 (5 bases). TRBV5-3 is noted as an ORF with a role that remains uncertain. The CDR3 contains 15 residues. The CDR3 nucleotides are TGTGCCAGCAGCTTGGCCGGGGGGGTTAACTATGGCTACACCTTC. Amino acids: CASSLAGGVNYGYTF.

The chain couples TRBV5-4 to TRBJ2-7; 7 nucleotides align to TRBD2. The CDR3 loop spans 15 amino acids. Per the germline V gene, CDR1 is SGHNT and CDR2 is YYREEE (reference sequence). V gave up 4 bases and J gave up 2 bases; unmatched junction bases: 9. This CDR3 is CASSTLGGGPYEQYF. CDR3 DNA sequence: TGTGCCAGCAGCACGCTTGGGGGGGGACCCTACGAGCAGTACTTC.

The V and J genes are TRBV5-4 and TRBJ2-5, with D hard to call. V lost 0 bases to trimming and J lost 0 bases, with 6 bases between them. From germline, CDR1 is SGHNT and CDR2 YYREEE (reference sequence). The CDR3 sequence is 14 residues long. The CDR3 DNA follows: TGTGCCAGCAGCTTGGGTTTTTACCAAGAGACCCAGTACTTC. Its translation: CASSLGFYQETQYF. Drawing the rest from reference TRBV5-4 and TRBJ2-5, the complete variable domain is ETGVTQSPTHLIKTRGQQVTLRCSSQSGHNTVSWYQQALGQGPQFIFQYYREEENGRGNFPPRFSGLQFPNYSSELNVNALELDDSALYLCASSLGFYQETQYFGPGTRLLVL.

This clonotype was recorded many times. V is TRBV7-8 and J is TRBJ1-1; D remains ambiguous. This CDR3 contains 17 residues. Germline V lookup: CDR1 SGHVS, CDR2 FQNEAQ. V gave up 1 base and J gave up 3 bases, with 18 bases separating them. The CDR3 loop is CASSLVLVGRADTEAFF. CDR3 nucleotide sequence: TGTGCCAGCAGCTTAGTCCTCGTGGGGAGGGCGGACACTGAAGCTTTCTTT.

This clonotype was seen a handful of times. The gene calls are TRBV15 and TRBJ2-7, with 9 bases that match TRBD2. Germline V lookup: CDR1 LNHNV, CDR2 YYDKDF (reference sequence). V dropped 3 bases and J dropped 1; count of bases not matched to a gene: 7. The CDR3 extends over 16 amino acids. CDR3 residues: CATSSRGGGLSYEQYV. DNA for the CDR3: TGTGCCACCAGCAGTCGCGGGGGGGGACTTTCCTACGAGCAGTACGTC.

V is TRBV7-9 and J is TRBJ2-1, with D unclear. Trimming pared 1 base from V and 4 bases from J, leaving 14 bases between. The CDR3 is made up of 16 amino acids. CDR1 and CDR2 (germline): SEHNR, FQNEAQ (reference sequence). Here the CDR3 DNA reads TGTGCCAGCAGCTTAGGGGCACTTGACTTGTACAATGAGCAGTTCTTC. This gives the protein CASSLGALDLYNEQFF.

The J gene is TRBJ2-5, the V gene TRBV20-1, with 9 bases identical to TRBD2. The CDR3 is 17 residues long. The germline V gene encodes CDR1 DFQATT and CDR2 SNEGSKA (reference sequence). The junction had 13 bases not matched to a gene; V was cut back by 2 bases and J by 3 bases. Here the CDR3 reads CSARYPEAGGPKETQYF. CDR3 in DNA: TGCAGTGCTAGATACCCCGAGGCGGGGGGGCCGAAAGAGACCCAGTACTTC.

This chain connects TRBV19 to TRBJ1-5; maybe TRBD1 (5 bases). Trimming left V 5 bases short and J 0 bases short, with 17 bases between. The length of the CDR3 is 17 residues. Germline V lookup: CDR1 LNHDA, CDR2 SQIVND (reference sequence). The CDR3 here is CASSSGREFYSNQPQHF. In nucleotides, the CDR3 is TGTGCCAGTAGTTCGGGCAGGGAGTTTTATAGCAATCAGCCCCAGCATTTT.

This clonotype has only a few counts. This chain connects TRBV4-2 to TRBJ2-5, with TRBD2 identical over 12 bases. V shed 4 bases and J 1 base; nucleotides not matched to a gene: 10. Per germline, CDR1 LGHNA and CDR2 YNFKEQ. The CDR3 has 18 residues. The CDR3 sequence: CASSPKISGLAGQETQYF. CDR3 sequence (DNA): TGTGCCAGCAGCCCGAAAATCTCGGGACTAGCGGGCCAAGAGACCCAGTACTTC.

The V call is TRBV7-9, the J call TRBJ1-2; 7 nucleotides align to TRBD1. This CDR3 region has 17 residues. Germline V CDR1 and CDR2: SEHNR, FQNEAQ (reference sequence). The trim removed 1 base at V and 3 bases at J, leaving 11 bases unmatched. The CDR3 loop reads CASSLGLRQGMDYGYTF. For the CDR3, the DNA is TGTGCCAGCAGCTTAGGCCTCCGACAGGGTATGGACTATGGCTACACCTTC.

This clonotype was found a few times. The genes are TRBV7-9 and TRBJ2-7; no definite D call. The CDR3 covers 13 residues. Germline assignment: CDR1 SEHNR and CDR2 FQNEAQ (reference sequence). Trimming shortened V by 6 bases and J by 0 bases, and 9 bases separated the two germline ends. The CDR3 is CASSMANSYEQYF. The DNA of the CDR3 is TGTGCCAGCAGTATGGCCAACTCCTACGAGCAGTACTTC.

This clonotype was seen a handful of times. The rearrangement links TRBV12-3 or TRBV12-4 to TRBJ2-5; TRBD1 or TRBD2 may be the D gene (5 bases each). CDR3 length: 14 amino acids. Deletions cut 5 bases from V and 2 bases from J, with 12 bases between. The CDR3 spells CASSTGTVQETQYF. The CDR3 nucleotides are TGTGCCAGCAGTACTGGGACGGTGCAAGAGACCCAGTACTTC.

This clonotype came up a few times. The V and J genes are TRBV7-6 and TRBJ1-4; D unclear. CDR1 is SGHVS and CDR2 is FNYEAQ in the germline V gene. V lost 1 base to trimming and J lost 9 bases, with 12 bases between them. The CDR3 sequence is 14 residues long. CDR3 sequence reads: CASSLEGGGKKLFF. The CDR3 DNA follows: TGTGCCAGCAGCTTAGAGGGTGGAGGTAAAAAACTGTTTTTT.

V is TRBV6-1 and J is TRBJ1-2; D not resolved. This CDR3 is built from 12 residues. The germline CDR1 and CDR2 sequences are MNHNS and SASEGT. Trimming shortened V by 8 bases and J by 4 bases, and 11 bases separated the two germline ends. The CDR3 protein is CASGQPGYGYTF. CDR3 nucleotides: TGTGCCAGCGGTCAACCGGGCTATGGCTACACCTTC.

The rearrangement uses TRBV6-6 and TRBJ2-3; 9 positions agree with TRBD2. The CDR3 length is 15 residues. J gave up 1 base and V 7 bases, and 6 bases lay outside the gene matches. Germline lookup yields CDR1 MNHNY and CDR2 SVGAGI (reference sequence). CDR3 in DNA: TGTGCCAGCATCCGCGGGGGGGGCCGCACAGATACGCAGTATTTT. Its translation: CASIRGGGRTDTQYF.

The J gene is TRBJ2-2, the V gene TRBV6-5; D may be TRBD1 (5 bases). Trimming stripped 6 bases from V and 6 bases from J, with 14 bases between. Germline values: CDR1 MNHEY, CDR2 SVGAGI. The CDR3 totals 14 residues. The CDR3 reads CASRQTATAGELFF. DNA of the CDR3: TGTGCCAGCAGGCAGACAGCTACGGCCGGGGAGCTGTTTTTT.

This clonotype turned up a few times. The rearrangement links TRBV7-9 to TRBJ2-7, with D unresolved. The germline V and J ends were trimmed by 4 bases and 1 base, with 17 bases remaining between them. The CDR3 loop spans 16 amino acids. The germline CDR1 and CDR2 sequences are SEHNR and FQNEAQ (reference sequence). The CDR3 DNA follows: TGTGCCAGCAGCTCCCTGGACGGAAGACAATCCTACGAGCAGTACTTC. Translating it yields CASSSLDGRQSYEQYF.

This clonotype was counted only a few times. This sequence joins TRBV7-3 and TRBJ1-2; tentatively, D is TRBD1 (5 bases). The CDR3 covers 13 residues. V lost 6 bases and J 5 bases, leaving 13 bases between the germline ends. Germline CDR1 reads SGHTA; CDR2 reads FQGTGA. In DNA, the CDR3 is TGTGCCAGCAGTCAAGGGGATTGGTATGGCTACACCTTC. Its protein is CASSQGDWYGYTF.

The table lists this clonotype with a few counts. CDR3 protein: CASRLTGGAGNIQYF. CDR3 coding DNA: TGTGCCAGCAGACTAACAGGGGGCGCCGGGAACATTCAGTACTTC. The chain combines TRBV11-2 with TRBJ2-4; TRBD1 matches 9 bases. The CDR3 spans 15 residues. Per germline, CDR1 SGHAT and CDR2 FQNNGV. Trimming at V came to 6 bases and at J to 7 bases, leaving 10 bases not matched to a gene.

CDR3: CASQQGTSYEQYF. The CDR3 DNA reads as TGTGCCAGCCAGCAGGGGACATCCTACGAGCAGTACTTC. The chain has TRBV3-1 and TRBJ2-7; weak D call: TRBD1 (6 bases). CDR3 length: 13 amino acids. V was trimmed by 8 bases and J by 1 base, leaving 12 bases between them. Germline loops: CDR1 LGHDT, CDR2 YNNKEL (reference sequence).

The chain uses TRBV10-2 and TRBJ1-3, with 9 positions matching TRBD1. Germline CDR1 WSHSY, CDR2 SAAADI. J lost 3 bases, V lost 4 bases, and 10 bases had no gene match. The CDR3 is 17 residues long. This CDR3 reads CASSAPGQGSNGNTIYF. CDR3 nucleotides: TGCGCCAGCAGTGCACCGGGACAGGGTAGTAATGGAAACACCATATATTTT.

This clonotype turned up a few times. The chain has TRBV29-1 and TRBJ1-2, with D perhaps matching TRBD1 (5 bases). The germline V and J ends were trimmed by 6 bases and 6 bases, with 8 bases remaining between them. The length of the CDR3 is 10 residues. In germline, CDR1 is SQVTM, CDR2 ANQGSEA. CDR3 protein: CSVQGDGYTF. The CDR3 coding sequence is TGCAGCGTCCAGGGAGATGGCTACACCTTC.

The chain's CDR3 is CASSEFGSSYEQYF. DNA of the CDR3: TGTGCCAGCAGTGAGTTCGGATCCTCCTACGAGCAGTACTTC. The V call is TRBV25-1, the J call TRBJ2-7; D remains ambiguous. V lost 3 bases to trimming and J lost 0 bases, with 9 bases between them. The CDR3 contains 14 residues. Germline lookup yields CDR1 MGHDK and CDR2 SYGVNS.

The J gene is TRBJ2-7, the V gene TRBV7-6; D perhaps matches TRBD1 (6 bases). V lost 4 bases to trimming and J lost 2 bases, with 15 bases between them. Per the germline V gene, CDR1 is SGHVS and CDR2 is FNYEAQ. The CDR3 consists of 15 residues. CDR3 sequence: CASSSRTGQTYEQYF. The CDR3 coding sequence is TGTGCCAGCAGCTCCCGTACAGGACAGACCTACGAGCAGTACTTC.

V gene TRBV11-2 combines with J gene TRBJ2-2, with TRBD1 identical over 8 bases. V was pared by 5 bases and J by 6 bases, with 8 bases of the junction left unmatched. The CDR3 consists of 15 residues. Germline CDR1 reads SGHAT; CDR2 reads FQNNGV. The DNA of the CDR3 is TGTGCCAGCAGCCTCCGGACAGGGTTTCCCGGGGAGCTGTTTTTT. This sequence encodes CASSLRTGFPGELFF.

This clonotype was recorded a few times. The genes are TRBV7-8 and TRBJ1-1, with D unresolved. Germline-derived CDR1 and CDR2 are SGHVS and FQNEAQ. The V end lost 1 base, the J end lost 7 bases, and 10 bases lay between the germline ends. The CDR3 covers 13 residues. The chain's CDR3 is CASSLGGRYEAFF. DNA for the CDR3: TGTGCCAGCAGCTTAGGAGGACGGTATGAAGCTTTCTTT.

The table lists this clonotype with a few counts. The chain employs TRBV7-9 and TRBJ2-7, with 8 bases fitting TRBD1. Germline V gene sequence: CDR1 SEHNR, CDR2 FQNEAQ (reference sequence). V was clipped by 3 bases and J by 7 bases; unmatched bases: 8. This CDR3 contains 14 residues. CDR3 sequence reads: CASSLDRVMGEQYF. The DNA of the CDR3 is TGTGCCAGCAGCTTGGACAGGGTTATGGGTGAGCAGTACTTC.

The rearrangement joins TRBV10-3 to TRBJ2-7; no clear D gene. V dropped 0 bases and J dropped 5 bases, with 11 bases sitting between them. The CDR3 runs 14 residues. Germline lookup yields CDR1 ENHRY and CDR2 SYGVKD. This CDR3 reads CAISESLYSHEQYV. Here the CDR3 DNA reads TGTGCCATCAGTGAGTCGTTGTACAGCCACGAGCAGTACGTC.

This clonotype was observed a few times. The chain recombines TRBV4-1 with TRBJ2-5; 10 bases agree with TRBD2. Germline V gene sequence: CDR1 MGHRA, CDR2 YSYEKL. V lost 0 bases and J lost 0; bases outside the gene matches: 7. CDR3 length: 18 amino acids. CDR3: CASSQDWGLAPYQETQYF. The CDR3 DNA sequence: TGCGCCAGCAGCCAAGATTGGGGACTAGCGCCGTACCAAGAGACCCAGTACTTC.